A selection of T cell receptor beta chains follows, all from one sample in a study of shared clonotypes between healthy human individuals. Assay: immunoSEQ multiplex PCR; the TCRdb copy retains only in-frame clones and omits some. The sample holds some 2 million clones, roughly 96% seen once. Sequencing was carried out using naive CD4+ T cells sorted from blood. These receptors all come from a man between 18 and 29 years old in good health. CDR3s include the opening cysteine and the closing phenylalanine or tryptophan. The D gene is left open where the match is weak. The size entry is marked missing in some rows and otherwise reads once, few, many or a size class.

j_gene: TRBJ1-2; d_gene: -; abundance: -; v_gene: TRBV18; CDR3aa: CASSPEMGGYTF; CDR3nt: TGTGCCAGCTCTCCGGAAATGGGTGGCTACACCTTC
j_gene: TRBJ1-5; d_gene: -; abundance: -; v_gene: TRBV6-6; CDR3aa: CASSYSDNQPQHF; CDR3nt: TGTGCCAGCAGTTACTCAGACAATCAGCCCCAGCATTTT
j_gene: TRBJ2-3; d_gene: -; abundance: few; v_gene: TRBV5-1; CDR3aa: CASSSGDSTDTQYF; CDR3nt: TGCGCCAGCAGCTCGGGGGACAGCACAGATACGCAGTATTTT
j_gene: TRBJ1-5; d_gene: -; abundance: -; v_gene: TRBV7-8; CDR3aa: CASSLVGAGRTSNQPQHF; CDR3nt: TGTGCCAGCAGCTTAGTGGGAGCAGGACGGACTAGCAATCAGCCCCAGCATTTT
j_gene: TRBJ1-6; d_gene: -; abundance: -; v_gene: TRBV30; CDR3aa: CAWTRIGTSSSYNSPLHF; CDR3nt: TGTGCCTGGACAAGGATCGGCACCTCGAGCTCCTATAATTCACCCCTCCACTTT
j_gene: TRBJ1-2; d_gene: -; abundance: -; v_gene: TRBV29-1; CDR3aa: CSVEDWEGYGYTF; CDR3nt: TGCAGCGTTGAAGATTGGGAAGGTTATGGCTACACCTTC
j_gene: TRBJ1-5; d_gene: TRBD1; abundance: -; v_gene: TRBV6-1; CDR3aa: CASRQQGQGNQPQHF; CDR3nt: TGTGCCAGCAGGCAACAGGGACAGGGCAATCAGCCCCAGCATTTT
j_gene: TRBJ2-3; d_gene: -; abundance: -; v_gene: TRBV11-3; CDR3aa: CASSLGGSGTDTQYF; CDR3nt: TGTGCCAGCAGCTTAGGAGGGAGCGGCACAGATACGCAGTATTTT
j_gene: TRBJ2-7; d_gene: TRBD2; abundance: -; v_gene: TRBV18; CDR3aa: CASSPLKAGQLEQYF; CDR3nt: TGTGCCAGCTCACCCCTGAAAGCGGGGCAGCTCGAGCAGTACTTC
j_gene: TRBJ2-7; d_gene: -; abundance: -; v_gene: TRBV2; CDR3aa: CASSELRLREQYF; CDR3nt: TGTGCCAGCAGTGAGTTGCGGCTGCGGGAGCAGTACTTC
j_gene: TRBJ1-2; d_gene: -; abundance: -; v_gene: TRBV18; CDR3aa: CASSPADLVSNYGYTF; CDR3nt: TGTGCCAGCTCACCGGCGGATCTTGTTTCTAACTATGGCTACACCTTC
j_gene: TRBJ1-6; d_gene: TRBD1; abundance: once; v_gene: TRBV7-2; CDR3aa: CASSSGTGNNSPLHF; CDR3nt: TGTGCCAGCAGCTCGGGGACAGGGAATAATTCACCCCTCCACTTT
j_gene: TRBJ1-1; d_gene: -; abundance: -; v_gene: TRBV27; CDR3aa: CASSLGAGWNTEAFF; CDR3nt: TGTGCCAGCAGTTTAGGGGCGGGTTGGAACACTGAAGCTTTCTTT
j_gene: TRBJ2-7; d_gene: -; abundance: -; v_gene: TRBV30; CDR3aa: CAYSGDYEQYF; CDR3nt: TGTGCCTACTCAGGGGATTACGAGCAGTACTTC
j_gene: TRBJ2-5; d_gene: TRBD1; abundance: once; v_gene: TRBV2; CDR3aa: CASEPGQGYPETQYF; CDR3nt: TGTGCCAGCGAGCCGGGACAGGGGTATCCGGAGACCCAGTACTTC
j_gene: TRBJ1-5; d_gene: -; abundance: -; v_gene: TRBV15; CDR3aa: CATSRDGATSNQPQHF; CDR3nt: TGTGCCACCAGCAGAGATGGGGCGACAAGCAATCAGCCCCAGCATTTT
j_gene: TRBJ1-2; d_gene: -; abundance: -; v_gene: TRBV2; CDR3aa: CASSGRGYGYTF; CDR3nt: TGTGCCAGCAGTGGTAGGGGATATGGCTACACCTTC
j_gene: TRBJ1-6; d_gene: -; abundance: -; v_gene: TRBV6-6; CDR3aa: CASSSQGLDNSPLHF; CDR3nt: TGTGCCAGCAGCTCACAGGGTCTGGATAATTCACCCCTCCACTTT
j_gene: TRBJ2-7; d_gene: -; abundance: -; v_gene: TRBV18; CDR3aa: CASSPPGGAEQYF; CDR3nt: TGTGCCAGCTCACCACCGGGCGGGGCCGAGCAGTACTTC
j_gene: TRBJ1-1; d_gene: -; abundance: -; v_gene: TRBV5-6; CDR3aa: CASSLEGLNTEAFF; CDR3nt: TGTGCCAGCAGCTTGGAGGGCCTGAACACTGAAGCTTTCTTT
j_gene: TRBJ1-2; d_gene: TRBD1; abundance: -; v_gene: TRBV6-6; CDR3aa: CAPRPKDRGLDGYTF; CDR3nt: TGTGCCCCCAGACCAAAAGACAGGGGACTCGATGGCTACACCTTC
j_gene: TRBJ2-3; d_gene: TRBD2; abundance: -; v_gene: TRBV7-2; CDR3aa: CASSPRGLAGGVTDTQYF; CDR3nt: TGTGCCAGCAGCCCGAGGGGACTAGCGGGAGGGGTCACAGATACGCAGTATTTT
j_gene: TRBJ2-7; d_gene: TRBD2; abundance: once; v_gene: TRBV2; CDR3aa: CASSAGAGGSYEQYF; CDR3nt: TGTGCCAGCAGCGCAGGTGCGGGGGGTTCCTACGAGCAGTACTTC
j_gene: TRBJ1-4; d_gene: -; abundance: once; v_gene: TRBV6-1; CDR3aa: CASKGGSANEWKLFF; CDR3nt: TGTGCCAGCAAAGGCGGGTCAGCGAATGAGTGGAAACTGTTTTTT
j_gene: TRBJ1-2; d_gene: TRBD1; abundance: few; v_gene: TRBV5-1; CDR3aa: CASSQTPGQSPYGYTF; CDR3nt: TGCGCCAGCAGCCAAACCCCGGGACAGAGTCCCTATGGCTACACCTTC
j_gene: TRBJ2-7; d_gene: -; abundance: -; v_gene: TRBV28; CDR3aa: CAASTGNEQYF; CDR3nt: TGTGCCGCCAGCACAGGGAACGAGCAGTACTTC
j_gene: TRBJ2-1; d_gene: -; abundance: -; v_gene: TRBV6-5; CDR3aa: CASSYQGQKFF; CDR3nt: TGTGCCAGCAGTTATCAGGGTCAGAAGTTCTTC
j_gene: TRBJ1-1; d_gene: -; abundance: -; v_gene: TRBV5-1; CDR3aa: CASSLAGHQNTEAFF; CDR3nt: TGCGCCAGCAGCTTGGCCGGACACCAGAACACTGAAGCTTTCTTT
j_gene: TRBJ1-2; d_gene: TRBD1; abundance: once; v_gene: TRBV7-9; CDR3aa: CASSLSSGGRSGYTF; CDR3nt: TGTGCCAGCAGCTTATCATCAGGGGGAAGGAGTGGCTACACCTTC
j_gene: TRBJ1-1; d_gene: TRBD1; abundance: -; v_gene: TRBV5-4; CDR3aa: CASSLAMGQVVEAFF; CDR3nt: TGTGCCAGCAGCTTGGCAATGGGACAGGTAGTTGAAGCTTTCTTT
j_gene: TRBJ2-2; d_gene: TRBD2; abundance: -; v_gene: TRBV4-1; CDR3aa: CASSHLLAGVYTGELFF; CDR3nt: TGCGCCAGCAGCCATCTACTAGCGGGAGTTTACACCGGGGAGCTGTTTTTT
j_gene: TRBJ2-7; d_gene: TRBD1; abundance: many; v_gene: TRBV6-6; CDR3aa: CASRRDRVGYEQYF; CDR3nt: TGTGCCAGCAGACGGGACAGGGTAGGGTACGAGCAGTACTTC
j_gene: TRBJ1-6; d_gene: TRBD1; abundance: many; v_gene: TRBV19; CDR3aa: CASSILLTGGGSPLHF; CDR3nt: TGTGCCAGTAGTATCCTTCTTACAGGGGGAGGATCACCCCTCCACTTT
j_gene: TRBJ2-2; d_gene: TRBD2; abundance: -; v_gene: TRBV6-6; CDR3aa: CASSTSGGTNTGELFF; CDR3nt: TGTGCCAGCAGTACTAGCGGGGGGACGAACACCGGGGAGCTGTTTTTT
j_gene: TRBJ2-5; d_gene: TRBD1; abundance: -; v_gene: TRBV5-1; CDR3aa: CASNRGDLQETQYF; CDR3nt: TGCGCCAGCAACAGGGGGGATCTACAAGAGACCCAGTACTTC
j_gene: TRBJ1-2; d_gene: TRBD1; abundance: -; v_gene: TRBV5-1; CDR3aa: CASSLVPGQGSAGPF; CDR3nt: TGCGCCAGCAGCTTGGTACCGGGACAGGGGTCCGCAGGTCCCTTC
j_gene: TRBJ2-6; d_gene: -; abundance: -; v_gene: TRBV30; CDR3aa: CAWNRGTVGNVLTF; CDR3nt: TGTGCCTGGAATCGAGGGACCGTTGGCAACGTCCTGACTTTC
j_gene: TRBJ2-3; d_gene: TRBD2; abundance: -; v_gene: TRBV5-1; CDR3aa: CASSSGLAGGPDTQYF; CDR3nt: TGCGCCAGCAGCTCGGGACTAGCGGGAGGGCCCGATACGCAGTATTTT
j_gene: TRBJ2-1; d_gene: -; abundance: -; v_gene: TRBV5-1; CDR3aa: CASSFSRYEQFF; CDR3nt: TGCGCCAGCAGCTTCTCCCGCTATGAGCAGTTCTTC
j_gene: TRBJ1-1; d_gene: -; abundance: -; v_gene: TRBV7-8; CDR3aa: CASSNTSRGWAEAFF; CDR3nt: TGTGCCAGCAGCAACACATCAAGGGGATGGGCTGAAGCTTTCTTT
j_gene: TRBJ2-5; d_gene: TRBD2; abundance: -; v_gene: TRBV5-1; CDR3aa: CASSSGTSGGRETQYF; CDR3nt: TGCGCCAGCAGCTCCGGGACTAGCGGGGGACGAGAGACCCAGTACTTC
j_gene: TRBJ1-2; d_gene: -; abundance: -; v_gene: TRBV5-6; CDR3aa: CASSLVSGVGYTF; CDR3nt: TGTGCCAGCAGCTTGGTTTCTGGGGTTGGCTACACCTTC
j_gene: TRBJ2-5; d_gene: TRBD2; abundance: -; v_gene: TRBV9; CDR3aa: CASSVSPLPGGQETQYF; CDR3nt: TGTGCCAGCAGCGTCAGTCCCCTACCGGGGGGACAAGAGACCCAGTACTTC
j_gene: TRBJ1-5; d_gene: -; abundance: -; v_gene: TRBV9; CDR3aa: CASSPGTSKNQPQHF; CDR3nt: TGTGCCAGCAGCCCAGGGACAAGTAAGAATCAGCCCCAGCATTTT
j_gene: TRBJ1-4; d_gene: -; abundance: -; v_gene: TRBV5-4; CDR3aa: CASSFNWAPNEKLFF; CDR3nt: TGTGCCAGCAGCTTTAATTGGGCCCCTAATGAAAAACTGTTTTTT
j_gene: TRBJ2-1; d_gene: TRBD2; abundance: -; v_gene: TRBV7-2; CDR3aa: CASSPTSGEYNEQFF; CDR3nt: TGTGCCAGCAGCCCGACTAGCGGGGAATACAATGAGCAGTTCTTC
j_gene: TRBJ2-5; d_gene: -; abundance: -; v_gene: TRBV5-1; CDR3aa: CASTRGAQLGQETQYF; CDR3nt: TGCGCCAGCACTCGTGGGGCACAATTAGGGCAAGAGACCCAGTACTTC
j_gene: TRBJ2-7; d_gene: -; abundance: few; v_gene: TRBV5-5; CDR3aa: CASSWEVTYEQYF; CDR3nt: TGTGCCAGCAGCTGGGAGGTGACCTACGAGCAGTACTTC
j_gene: TRBJ2-3; d_gene: -; abundance: -; v_gene: TRBV29-1; CDR3aa: CSVEDHLPGFTDTQYF; CDR3nt: TGCAGCGTTGAAGATCATCTACCAGGATTCACAGATACGCAGTATTTT
j_gene: TRBJ2-5; d_gene: -; abundance: -; v_gene: TRBV7-2; CDR3aa: CASSQGPAVYF; CDR3nt: TGTGCCAGCAGCCAGGGACCTGCGGTGTACTTC
j_gene: TRBJ1-1; d_gene: -; abundance: -; v_gene: TRBV7-2; CDR3aa: CASSLGRQYEAFF; CDR3nt: TGTGCCAGCAGCTTAGGGAGACAGTATGAAGCTTTCTTT
j_gene: TRBJ2-4; d_gene: -; abundance: -; v_gene: TRBV4-3; CDR3aa: CASSQDFAKNIQYF; CDR3nt: TGCGCCAGCAGCCAAGATTTCGCCAAAAACATTCAGTACTTC
j_gene: TRBJ1-5; d_gene: TRBD1; abundance: -; v_gene: TRBV5-8; CDR3aa: CASSLAQGATPNQPQHF; CDR3nt: TGTGCCAGCAGCTTAGCGCAGGGGGCTACTCCCAATCAGCCCCAGCATTTT
j_gene: TRBJ2-7; d_gene: -; abundance: -; v_gene: TRBV2; CDR3aa: CASSSWTDYEQYF; CDR3nt: TGTGCCAGCAGTTCGTGGACGGATTACGAGCAGTACTTC
j_gene: TRBJ2-3; d_gene: -; abundance: once; v_gene: TRBV5-1; CDR3aa: CASSVTGYTDTQYF; CDR3nt: TGCGCCAGCAGCGTTACAGGGTACACAGATACGCAGTATTTT
j_gene: TRBJ1-4; d_gene: -; abundance: -; v_gene: TRBV30; CDR3aa: CAWSIGNGEKLFF; CDR3nt: TGTGCCTGGAGTATAGGGAACGGGGAAAAACTGTTTTTT
j_gene: TRBJ2-7; d_gene: TRBD1; abundance: -; v_gene: TRBV12-5; CDR3aa: CASGLETGREQYF; CDR3nt: TGTGCTAGTGGTTTGGAGACAGGGCGGGAGCAGTACTTC
j_gene: TRBJ2-7; d_gene: TRBD1; abundance: -; v_gene: TRBV28; CDR3aa: CASSFSTGVSEQYF; CDR3nt: TGTGCCAGCAGTTTTAGTACAGGGGTATCCGAGCAGTACTTC
j_gene: TRBJ1-5; d_gene: -; abundance: -; v_gene: TRBV14; CDR3aa: CASSRSNQPQHF; CDR3nt: TGTGCCAGCAGCCGTAGCAATCAGCCCCAGCATTTT